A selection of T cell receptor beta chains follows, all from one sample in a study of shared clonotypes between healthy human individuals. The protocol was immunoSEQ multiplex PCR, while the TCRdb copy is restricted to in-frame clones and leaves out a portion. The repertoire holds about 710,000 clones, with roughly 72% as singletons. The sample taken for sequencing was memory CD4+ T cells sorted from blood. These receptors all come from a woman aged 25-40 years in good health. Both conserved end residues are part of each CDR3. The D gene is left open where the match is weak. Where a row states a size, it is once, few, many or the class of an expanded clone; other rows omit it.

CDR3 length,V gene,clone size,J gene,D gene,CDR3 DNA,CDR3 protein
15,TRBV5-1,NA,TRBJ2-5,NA,TGCGCCAGCAGCTCCTCGCCCGGGGGCCAAGAGACCCAGTACTTC,CASSSSPGGQETQYF
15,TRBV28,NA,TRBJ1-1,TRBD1,TGTGCCAGCAGTGAGGGGACAGGGTTAGGGACTGAAGCTTTCTTT,CASSEGTGLGTEAFF
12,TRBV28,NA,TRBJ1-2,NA,TGTGCCAGCAGTTTCGGGTCTTATGGCTACACCTTC,CASSFGSYGYTF
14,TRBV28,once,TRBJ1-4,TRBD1,TGTGCCAGCAGTGGACAGGGCCTAAATGAAAAACTGTTTTTT,CASSGQGLNEKLFF
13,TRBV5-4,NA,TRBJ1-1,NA,TGTGCCAGCAGCTTCCAGGGTGTCACTGAAGCTTTCTTT,CASSFQGVTEAFF
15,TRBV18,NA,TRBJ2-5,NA,TGTGCCAGCTCACCACCGGGGCAGGTTGGTGAGACCCAGTACTTC,CASSPPGQVGETQYF
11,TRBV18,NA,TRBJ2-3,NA,TGTGCCAGCTCACCCACAGATACGCAGTATTTT,CASSPTDTQYF
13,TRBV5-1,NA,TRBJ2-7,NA,TGCGCCAGCAGCGGCCTAGGGGCTTCCGAGCAGTACTTC,CASSGLGASEQYF
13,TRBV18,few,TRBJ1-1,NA,TGTGCCAGCTCACCCTCCAGGGAAACTGAAGCTTTCTTT,CASSPSRETEAFF
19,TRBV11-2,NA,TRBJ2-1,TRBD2,TGTGCCAGCAGCTTAGCAAATCGACTAGCGGGAGGAGGCTACAATGAGCAGTTCTTC,CASSLANRLAGGGYNEQFF
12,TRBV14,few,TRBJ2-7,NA,TGTGCCAGCAGCCAAGGCGTAAATCAGCAGTACTTC,CASSQGVNQQYF
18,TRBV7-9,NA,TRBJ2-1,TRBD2,TGTGCCAGCAGCTTAGGGGCTGAACTAGCGGGAGGGTTAAATGAGCAGTTCTTC,CASSLGAELAGGLNEQFF
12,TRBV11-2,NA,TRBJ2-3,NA,TGTGCCAGCAGCTTAGCCCCAAATACGCAGTATTTT,CASSLAPNTQYF
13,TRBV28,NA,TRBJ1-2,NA,TGTGCCAGCAGTTTAGGTCTTTACTATGGCTACACCTTC,CASSLGLYYGYTF
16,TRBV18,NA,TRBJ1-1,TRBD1,TGTGCCAGCTCACGATCCGGGACAGGGGGGGAGACTGAAGCTTTCTTT,CASSRSGTGGETEAFF
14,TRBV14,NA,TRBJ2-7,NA,TGTGCCAGCAGCCAAGCGGGACGGAGCTACGAGCAGTACTTC,CASSQAGRSYEQYF
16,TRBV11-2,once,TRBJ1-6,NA,TGTGCCAGCAGCTTAGGGGGGACCGTTAGAAATTCACCCCTCCACTTT,CASSLGGTVRNSPLHF
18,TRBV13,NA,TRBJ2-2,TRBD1,TGTGCCAGCAGCTTAAAAGGCCTGGACAGGGGGAAGCTCGGGGAGCTGTTTTTT,CASSLKGLDRGKLGELFF
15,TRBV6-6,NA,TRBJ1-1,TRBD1,TGTGCCAGCAGTCCCAATGGCAGGGGGCCCACTGAAGCTTTCTTT,CASSPNGRGPTEAFF
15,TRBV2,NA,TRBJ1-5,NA,TGTGCCAGCAGTCCCAGGGAGAATGGCAATCAGCCCCAGCATTTT,CASSPRENGNQPQHF
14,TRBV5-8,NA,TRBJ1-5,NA,TGTGCCAGCAGCCTCCTAAGGCCCAATCAGCCCCAGCATTTT,CASSLLRPNQPQHF
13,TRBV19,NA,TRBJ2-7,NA,TGTGCCAGGCCGGCCGGCTGTTCCTACGAGCAGTACTTC,CARPAGCSYEQYF
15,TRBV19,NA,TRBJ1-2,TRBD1,TGTGCCAGTAGTATTCGACAGGGGGTCGACTATGGCTACACCTTC,CASSIRQGVDYGYTF
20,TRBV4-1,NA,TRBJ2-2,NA,TGCGCCAGCAGCCAATCCCCGTGGGACAGTCGGGGGTTGAACACCGGGGAGCTGTTTTTT,CASSQSPWDSRGLNTGELFF
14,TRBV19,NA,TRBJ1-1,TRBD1,TGTGCCAGTAGTCCACAGGGGGCTTTCACTGAAGCTTTCTTT,CASSPQGAFTEAFF
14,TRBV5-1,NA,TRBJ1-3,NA,TGCGCCAGCAGCTGGGGGACGGATGGAAACACCATATATTTT,CASSWGTDGNTIYF
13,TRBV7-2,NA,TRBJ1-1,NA,TGTGCCAGCAGCGCGACCCAGAACACTGAAGCTTTCTTT,CASSATQNTEAFF
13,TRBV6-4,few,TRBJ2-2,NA,TGTGCCAGCAGTGCACAAACCACCGGGGAGCTGTTTTTT,CASSAQTTGELFF
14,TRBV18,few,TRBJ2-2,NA,TGTGCCAGCTCACCGACGACTAACACCGGGGAGCTGTTTTTT,CASSPTTNTGELFF
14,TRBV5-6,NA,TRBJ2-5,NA,TGTGCCAGCAGCTTGAAGGGGGTACAAGAGACCCAGTACTTC,CASSLKGVQETQYF
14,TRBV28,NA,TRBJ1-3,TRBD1,TGTGCCAGCGGTAGACAGGGGTCTGGAAACACCATATATTTT,CASGRQGSGNTIYF
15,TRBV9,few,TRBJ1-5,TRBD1,TGTGCCAGCAGCGACCCGGACAGGATGAATCAGCCCCAGCATTTT,CASSDPDRMNQPQHF
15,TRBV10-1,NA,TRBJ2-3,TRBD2,TGCGCCAGCAGAGCTAGCGGGGCCGAGACAGATACGCAGTATTTT,CASRASGAETDTQYF
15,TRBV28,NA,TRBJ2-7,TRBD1,TGTGCCAGCAGTAGCGGGGGACAGGGGTTTTACGAGCAGTACTTC,CASSSGGQGFYEQYF
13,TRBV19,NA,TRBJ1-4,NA,TGTGCCAGTAGTAACGGGAGGAATGAAAAACTGTTTTTT,CASSNGRNEKLFF
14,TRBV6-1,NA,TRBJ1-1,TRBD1,TGTGCCAGCAGGGCCGGGACAGGGGCCACTGAAGCTTTCTTT,CASRAGTGATEAFF
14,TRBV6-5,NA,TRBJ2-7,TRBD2,TGTGCCAGCAGTAGACTAGCGGGAGTGGACGAGCAGTACTTC,CASSRLAGVDEQYF
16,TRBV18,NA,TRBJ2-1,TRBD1,TGTGCCAGCTCCCAGTTCCAGGGGGAGAGCTACAATGAGCAGTTCTTC,CASSQFQGESYNEQFF
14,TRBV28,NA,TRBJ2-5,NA,TGTGCCAGCAGCTTGCCCCGGGGCCAAGAGACCCAGTACTTC,CASSLPRGQETQYF
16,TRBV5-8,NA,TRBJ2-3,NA,TGTGCCAGCAGCTCGTCGGAGACTCTCCTCACAGATACGCAGTATTTT,CASSSSETLLTDTQYF
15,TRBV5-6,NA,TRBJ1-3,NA,TGTGCCAGCAGCTTGGGGGTAGGTCCAGGAAACACCATATATTTT,CASSLGVGPGNTIYF
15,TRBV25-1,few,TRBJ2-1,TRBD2,TGTGCCAGCCTAGGGACTAGCGGCTCCTACAATGAGCAGTTCTTC,CASLGTSGSYNEQFF
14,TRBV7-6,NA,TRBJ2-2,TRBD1,TGTGCCAGCAGCAGCACAGGGGTCGGCGGGGAGCTGTTTTTT,CASSSTGVGGELFF
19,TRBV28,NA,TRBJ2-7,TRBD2,TGTGCCAGCAGTTTTCGAGCGCGCAGCGGGAGGTTCACGGCCTACGAGCAGTACTTC,CASSFRARSGRFTAYEQYF
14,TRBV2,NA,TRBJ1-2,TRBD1,TGTGCCAGCAGGGGGGACAGTAGAGGCTATGGCTACACCTTC,CASRGDSRGYGYTF
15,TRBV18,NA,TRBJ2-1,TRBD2,TGTGCCAGCTCCGGGGGGGTTAGCTCCTACAATGAGCAGTTCTTC,CASSGGVSSYNEQFF
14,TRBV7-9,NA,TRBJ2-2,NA,TGTGCCAGCAGGCCAACGCCAGAGACCGGGGAGCTGTTTTTT,CASRPTPETGELFF
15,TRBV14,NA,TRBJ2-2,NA,TGTGCCAGCAGAGATACAGTCTCCCCAACCGGGGAGCTGTTTTTT,CASRDTVSPTGELFF
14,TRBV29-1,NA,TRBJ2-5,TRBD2,TGCAGCGCCGGACTAGCGGGAGAACAAGAGACCCAGTACTTC,CSAGLAGEQETQYF
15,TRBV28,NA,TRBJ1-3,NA,TGTGCCAGCAGTTTAGGAGTGCAAGCTGGAAACACCATATATTTT,CASSLGVQAGNTIYF
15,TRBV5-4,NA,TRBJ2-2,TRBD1,TGTGCCAGCAGCTGGGGACAGATGAACACCGGGGAGCTGTTTTTT,CASSWGQMNTGELFF
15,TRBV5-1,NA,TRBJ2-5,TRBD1,TGCGCCAGCAGCCAAGGGACAGGCGGGGAAGAGACCCAGTACTTC,CASSQGTGGEETQYF
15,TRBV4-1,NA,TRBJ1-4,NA,TGCGCCAGCAGCCAAGTGGGGGGCACTAATGAAAAACTGTTTTTT,CASSQVGGTNEKLFF
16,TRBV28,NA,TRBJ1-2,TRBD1,TGTGCCAGCAGTTTGACCGGGACAGGGGGAGGCTATGGCTACACCTTC,CASSLTGTGGGYGYTF
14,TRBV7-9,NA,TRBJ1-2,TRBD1,TGTGCCAGCAGCTTAGCAGGACAGGGTTCTGGCTACACCTTC,CASSLAGQGSGYTF
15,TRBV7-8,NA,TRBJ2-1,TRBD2,TGTGCCAGCAGCTTAGCTCTAGCGGGAGGCGGGGAGCAGTTCTTC,CASSLALAGGGEQFF
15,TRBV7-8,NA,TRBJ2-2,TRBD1,TGTGCCAGCAGCTTCAGGGGGCGCGTCACCGGGGAGCTGTTTTTT,CASSFRGRVTGELFF